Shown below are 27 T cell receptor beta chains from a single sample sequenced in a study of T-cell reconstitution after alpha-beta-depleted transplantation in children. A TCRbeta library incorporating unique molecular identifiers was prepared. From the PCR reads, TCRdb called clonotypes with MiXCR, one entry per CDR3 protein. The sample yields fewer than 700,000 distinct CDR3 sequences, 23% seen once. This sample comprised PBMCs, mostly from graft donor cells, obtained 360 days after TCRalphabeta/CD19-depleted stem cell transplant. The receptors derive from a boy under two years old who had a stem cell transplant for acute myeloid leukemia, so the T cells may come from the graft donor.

The CDR3 DNA reads as TGCAGTGCTAGAGATGCCATAGCGGGGTCCTCCTACGAGCAGTACTTC. This gives the protein CSARDAIAGSSYEQYF. The chain recombines TRBV20-1 with TRBJ2-7; 8 nucleotides line up with TRBD2. Per the germline V gene, CDR1 is DFQATT and CDR2 is SNEGSKA (reference sequence). V was clipped by 0 bases and J by 0 bases; unmatched bases: 7. This CDR3 is built from 16 residues.

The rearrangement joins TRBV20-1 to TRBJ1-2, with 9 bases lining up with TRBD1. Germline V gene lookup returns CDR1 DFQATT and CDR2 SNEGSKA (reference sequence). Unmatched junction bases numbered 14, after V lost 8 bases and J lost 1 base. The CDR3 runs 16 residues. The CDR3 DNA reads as TGCAGTACATTTGGCACCAGGGACAGGGTTAACTATGGCTACACCTTC. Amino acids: CSTFGTRDRVNYGYTF.

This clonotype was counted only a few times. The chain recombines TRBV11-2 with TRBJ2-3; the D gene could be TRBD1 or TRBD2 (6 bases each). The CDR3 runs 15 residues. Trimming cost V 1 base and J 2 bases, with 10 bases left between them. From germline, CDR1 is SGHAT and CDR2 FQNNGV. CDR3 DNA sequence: TGTGCCAGCAGCTTAGGATGGGGGGCCACAGATACGCAGTATTTT. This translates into CASSLGWGATDTQYF. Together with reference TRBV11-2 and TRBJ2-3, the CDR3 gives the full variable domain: EAGVAQSPRYKIIEKRQSVAFWCNPISGHATLYWYQQILGQGPKLLIQFQNNGVVDDSQLPKDRFSAERLKGVDSTLKIQPAKLEDSAVYLCASSLGWGATDTQYFGPGTRLTVL.

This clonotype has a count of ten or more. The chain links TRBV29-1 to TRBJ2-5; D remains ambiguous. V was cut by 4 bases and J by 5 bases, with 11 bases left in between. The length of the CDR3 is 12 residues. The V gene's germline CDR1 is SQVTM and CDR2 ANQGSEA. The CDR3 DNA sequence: TGCAGCGTTGCAGAAGGAAGCGAGACCCAGTACTTC. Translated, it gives CSVAEGSETQYF.

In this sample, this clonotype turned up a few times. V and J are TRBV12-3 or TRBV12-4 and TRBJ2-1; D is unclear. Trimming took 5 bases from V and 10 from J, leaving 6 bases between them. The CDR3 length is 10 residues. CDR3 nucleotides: TGTGCCAGCAGTCGGCGGGAGCAGTTCTTC. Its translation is CASSRREQFF.

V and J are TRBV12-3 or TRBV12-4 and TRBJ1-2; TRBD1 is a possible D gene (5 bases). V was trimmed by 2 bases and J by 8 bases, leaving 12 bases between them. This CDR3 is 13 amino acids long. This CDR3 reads CASSLIREGGYTF. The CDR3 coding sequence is TGTGCCAGCAGTTTAATCAGGGAGGGGGGCTACACCTTC.

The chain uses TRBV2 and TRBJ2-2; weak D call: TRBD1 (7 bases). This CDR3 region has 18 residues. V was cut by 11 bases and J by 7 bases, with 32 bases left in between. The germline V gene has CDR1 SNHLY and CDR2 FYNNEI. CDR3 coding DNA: TGTGCCCGCTGTTTACGGTTTAGGAGACAGGGAGGTGGCGGGGAGCTGTTTTTT. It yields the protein CARCLRFRRQGGGGELFF.

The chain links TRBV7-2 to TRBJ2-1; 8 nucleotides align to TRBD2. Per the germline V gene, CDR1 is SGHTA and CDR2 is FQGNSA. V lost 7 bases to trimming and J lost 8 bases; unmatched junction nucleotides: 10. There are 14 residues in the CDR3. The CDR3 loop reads CASTLLRRGDEQFF. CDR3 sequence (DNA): TGTGCCAGCACCCTACTTCGGCGGGGGGATGAGCAGTTCTTC. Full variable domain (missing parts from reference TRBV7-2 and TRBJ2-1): GAGVSQSPSNKVTEKGKDVELRCDPISGHTALYWYRQSLGQGLEFLIYFQGNSAPDKSGLPSDRFSAERTGGSVSTLTIQRTQQEDSAVYLCASTLLRRGDEQFFGPGTRLTVL.

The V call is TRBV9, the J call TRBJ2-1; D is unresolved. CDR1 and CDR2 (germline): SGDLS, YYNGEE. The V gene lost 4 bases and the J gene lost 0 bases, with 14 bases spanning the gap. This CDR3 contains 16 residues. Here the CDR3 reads CASSFIDRSSYNEQFF. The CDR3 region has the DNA TGTGCCAGCAGCTTTATCGACCGGAGCTCCTACAATGAGCAGTTCTTC. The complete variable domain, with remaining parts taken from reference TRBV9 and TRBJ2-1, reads DSGVTQTPKHLITATGQRVTLRCSPRSGDLSVYWYQQSLDQGLQFLIQYYNGEERAKGNILERFSAQQFPDLHSELNLSSLELGDSALYFCASSFIDRSSYNEQFFGPGTRLTVL.

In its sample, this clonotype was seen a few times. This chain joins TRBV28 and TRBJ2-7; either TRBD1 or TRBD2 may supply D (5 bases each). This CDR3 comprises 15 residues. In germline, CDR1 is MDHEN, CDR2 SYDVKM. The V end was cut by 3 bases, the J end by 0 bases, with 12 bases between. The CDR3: CASSFGTVSSYEQYV. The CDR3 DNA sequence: TGTGCCAGCAGTTTCGGGACGGTGAGCTCCTACGAGCAGTACGTC.

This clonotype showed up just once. The CDR3 DNA is TGTGCCAGCAGCCAAGATACGGCAGCTGAAGCTTTCTTT. Translated: CASSQDTAAEAFF. The chain couples TRBV3-1 to TRBJ1-1; D call uncertain. Germline V gives CDR1 LGHDT, CDR2 YNNKEL (reference sequence). The CDR3 extends over 13 amino acids. The V gene lost 0 bases and the J gene lost 6 bases, with 8 bases spanning the gap.

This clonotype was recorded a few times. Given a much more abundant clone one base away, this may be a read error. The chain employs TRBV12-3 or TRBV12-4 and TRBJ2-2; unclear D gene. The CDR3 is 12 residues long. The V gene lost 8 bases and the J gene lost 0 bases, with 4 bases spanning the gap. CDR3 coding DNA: TGTGCCAGCGCAGCGAACACCGGGGAGCTGTTTTTT. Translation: CASAANTGELFF.

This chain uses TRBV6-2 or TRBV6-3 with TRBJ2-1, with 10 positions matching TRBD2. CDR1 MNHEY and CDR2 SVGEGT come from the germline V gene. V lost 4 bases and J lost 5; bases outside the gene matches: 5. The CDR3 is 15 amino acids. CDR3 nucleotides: TGTGCCAGCAGTTCTCTAGCGGGGGCGAACAATGAGCAGTTCTTC. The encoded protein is CASSSLAGANNEQFF.

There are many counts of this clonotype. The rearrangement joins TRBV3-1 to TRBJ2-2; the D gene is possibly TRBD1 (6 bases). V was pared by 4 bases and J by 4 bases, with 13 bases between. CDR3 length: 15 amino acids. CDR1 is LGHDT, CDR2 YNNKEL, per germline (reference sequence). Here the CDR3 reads CASSRRGIGTGELFF. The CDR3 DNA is TGTGCCAGCAGCCGCAGGGGAATAGGCACCGGGGAGCTGTTTTTT.

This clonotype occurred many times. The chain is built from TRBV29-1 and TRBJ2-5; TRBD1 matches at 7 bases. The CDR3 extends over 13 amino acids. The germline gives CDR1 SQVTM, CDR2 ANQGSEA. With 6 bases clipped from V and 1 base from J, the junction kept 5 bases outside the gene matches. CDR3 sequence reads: CSVDWDSQETQYF. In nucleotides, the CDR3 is TGCAGCGTGGACTGGGACAGCCAAGAGACCCAGTACTTC.

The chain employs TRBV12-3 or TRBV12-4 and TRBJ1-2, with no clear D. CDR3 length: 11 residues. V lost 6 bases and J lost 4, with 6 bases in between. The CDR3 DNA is TGTGCCAGCAGCCCTTTCTATGGCTACACCTTC. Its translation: CASSPFYGYTF.

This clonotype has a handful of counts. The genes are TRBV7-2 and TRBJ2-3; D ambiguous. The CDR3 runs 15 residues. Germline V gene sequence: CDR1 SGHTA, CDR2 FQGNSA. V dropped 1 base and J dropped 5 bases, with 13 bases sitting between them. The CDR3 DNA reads TGTGCCAGCAGCTTAGGGCCTCCATGGGGAGATACGCAGTATTTT. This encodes CASSLGPPWGDTQYF.

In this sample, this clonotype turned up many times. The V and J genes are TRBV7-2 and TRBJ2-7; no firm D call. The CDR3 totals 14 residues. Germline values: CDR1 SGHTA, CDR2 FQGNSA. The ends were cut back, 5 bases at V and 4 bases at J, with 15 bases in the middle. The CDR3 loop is CASSPSRVGYEQYF. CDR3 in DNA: TGTGCCAGCAGCCCTTCACGGGTGGGGTACGAGCAGTACTTC.

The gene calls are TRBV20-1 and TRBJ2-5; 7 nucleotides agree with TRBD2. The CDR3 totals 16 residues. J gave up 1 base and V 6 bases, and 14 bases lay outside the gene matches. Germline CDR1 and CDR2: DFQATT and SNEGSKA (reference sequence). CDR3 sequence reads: CSAPSGPAGFQETQYF. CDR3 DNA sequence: TGCAGTGCCCCTTCGGGGCCAGCGGGGTTCCAAGAGACCCAGTACTTC.

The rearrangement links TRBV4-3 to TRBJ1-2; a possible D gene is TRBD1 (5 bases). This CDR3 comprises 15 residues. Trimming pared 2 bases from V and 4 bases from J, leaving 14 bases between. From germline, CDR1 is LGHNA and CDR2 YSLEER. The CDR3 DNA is TGCGCCAGCAGCCAATGGCACCTTGGGGGCTATGGCTACACCTTC. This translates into CASSQWHLGGYGYTF.

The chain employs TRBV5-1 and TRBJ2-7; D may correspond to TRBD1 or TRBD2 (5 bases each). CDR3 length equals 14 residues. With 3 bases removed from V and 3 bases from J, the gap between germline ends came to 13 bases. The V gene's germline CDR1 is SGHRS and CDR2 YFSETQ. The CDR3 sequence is CASSSWGTDYEQYF. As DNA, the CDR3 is TGCGCCAGCAGCTCCTGGGGGACCGACTACGAGCAGTACTTC.

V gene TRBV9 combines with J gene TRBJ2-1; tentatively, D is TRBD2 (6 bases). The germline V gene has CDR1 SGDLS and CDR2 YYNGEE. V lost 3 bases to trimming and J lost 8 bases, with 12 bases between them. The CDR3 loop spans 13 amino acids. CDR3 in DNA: TGTGCCAGCAGCGCTGGGGGGTTCTATGAGCAGTTCTTC. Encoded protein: CASSAGGFYEQFF.

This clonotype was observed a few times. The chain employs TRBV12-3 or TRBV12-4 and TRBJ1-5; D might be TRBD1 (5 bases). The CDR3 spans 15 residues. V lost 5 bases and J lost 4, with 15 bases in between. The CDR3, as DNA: TGTGCCAGCAGTCAGCGTGGGACCGCGAATCAGCCCCAGCATTTT. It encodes CASSQRGTANQPQHF.

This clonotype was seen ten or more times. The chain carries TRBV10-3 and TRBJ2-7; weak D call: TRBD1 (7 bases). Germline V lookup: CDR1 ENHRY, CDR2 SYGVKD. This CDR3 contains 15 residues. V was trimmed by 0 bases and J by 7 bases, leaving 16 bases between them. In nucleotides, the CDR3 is TGTGCCATCAGTGAGTCGGCAGGGGGGATTGATGAGCAGTACGTC. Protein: CAISESAGGIDEQYV.

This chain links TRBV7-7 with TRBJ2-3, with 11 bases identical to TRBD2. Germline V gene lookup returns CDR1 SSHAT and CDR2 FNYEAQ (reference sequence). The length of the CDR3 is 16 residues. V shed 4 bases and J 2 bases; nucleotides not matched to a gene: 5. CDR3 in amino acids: CASSWTSGPHTDTQYF. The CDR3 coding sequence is TGTGCCAGCAGCTGGACTAGCGGGCCGCACACAGATACGCAGTATTTT.

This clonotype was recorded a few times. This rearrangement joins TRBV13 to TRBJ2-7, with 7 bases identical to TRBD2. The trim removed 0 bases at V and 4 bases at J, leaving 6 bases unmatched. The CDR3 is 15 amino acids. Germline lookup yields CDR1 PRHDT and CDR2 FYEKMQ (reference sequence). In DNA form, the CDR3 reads TGTGCCAGCAGCTTAGGCCGGGGAGGGGTTTACGAGCAGTACGTC. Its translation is CASSLGRGGVYEQYV.

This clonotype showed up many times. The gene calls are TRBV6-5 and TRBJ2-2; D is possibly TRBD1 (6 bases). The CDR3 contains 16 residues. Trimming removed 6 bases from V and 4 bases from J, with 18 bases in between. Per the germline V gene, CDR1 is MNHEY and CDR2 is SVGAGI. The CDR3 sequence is CASRLTYQGLTGELFF. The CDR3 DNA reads TGTGCCAGCAGACTTACTTATCAGGGGCTCACCGGGGAGCTGTTTTTT.